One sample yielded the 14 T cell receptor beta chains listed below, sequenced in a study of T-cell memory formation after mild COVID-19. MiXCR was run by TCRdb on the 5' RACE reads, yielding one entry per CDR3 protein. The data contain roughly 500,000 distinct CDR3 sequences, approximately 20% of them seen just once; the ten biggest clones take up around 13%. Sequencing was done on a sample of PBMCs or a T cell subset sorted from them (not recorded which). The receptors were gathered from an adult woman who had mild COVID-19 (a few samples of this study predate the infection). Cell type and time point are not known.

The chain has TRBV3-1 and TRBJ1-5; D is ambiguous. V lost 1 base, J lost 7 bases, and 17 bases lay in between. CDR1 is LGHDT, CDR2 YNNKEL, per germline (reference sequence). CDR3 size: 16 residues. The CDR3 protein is CASSQVSSMGGQPQHF. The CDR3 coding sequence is TGTGCCAGCAGCCAAGTATCGTCGATGGGTGGACAGCCCCAGCATTTT.

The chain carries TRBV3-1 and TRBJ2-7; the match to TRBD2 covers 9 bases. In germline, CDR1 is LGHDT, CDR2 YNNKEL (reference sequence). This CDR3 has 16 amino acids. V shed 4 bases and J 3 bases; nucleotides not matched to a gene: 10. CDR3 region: CASSPGLARSFYEQYF. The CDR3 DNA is TGTGCCAGCAGCCCGGGACTAGCACGTTCTTTCTACGAGCAGTACTTC.

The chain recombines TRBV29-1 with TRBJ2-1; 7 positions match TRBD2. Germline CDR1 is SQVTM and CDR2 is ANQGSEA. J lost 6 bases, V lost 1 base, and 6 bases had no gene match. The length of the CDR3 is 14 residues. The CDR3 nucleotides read TGCAGCGTTGAAGGGGAGGGGACTCCCAATGAGCAGTTCTTC. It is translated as CSVEGEGTPNEQFF.

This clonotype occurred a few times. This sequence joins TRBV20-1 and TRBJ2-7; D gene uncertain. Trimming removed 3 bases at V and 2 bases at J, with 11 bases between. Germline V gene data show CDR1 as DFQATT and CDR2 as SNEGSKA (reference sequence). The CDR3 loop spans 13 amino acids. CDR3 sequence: CSASPRAPYEQYF. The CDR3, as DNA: TGCAGTGCTAGTCCCCGGGCCCCCTACGAGCAGTACTTC.

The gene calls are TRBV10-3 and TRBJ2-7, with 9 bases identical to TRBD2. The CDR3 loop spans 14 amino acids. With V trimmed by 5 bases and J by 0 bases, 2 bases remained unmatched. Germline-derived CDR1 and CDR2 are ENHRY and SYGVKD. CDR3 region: CAISSTSGSYEQYF. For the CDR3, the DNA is TGTGCCATCAGTTCGACTAGCGGCTCCTACGAGCAGTACTTC.

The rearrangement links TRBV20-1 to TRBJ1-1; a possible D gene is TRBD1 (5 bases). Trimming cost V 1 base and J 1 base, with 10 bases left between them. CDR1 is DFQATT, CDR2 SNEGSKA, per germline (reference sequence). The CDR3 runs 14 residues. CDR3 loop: CSARVGHSNTEAFF. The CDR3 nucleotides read TGCAGTGCTAGAGTGGGGCATTCGAACACTGAAGCTTTCTTT.

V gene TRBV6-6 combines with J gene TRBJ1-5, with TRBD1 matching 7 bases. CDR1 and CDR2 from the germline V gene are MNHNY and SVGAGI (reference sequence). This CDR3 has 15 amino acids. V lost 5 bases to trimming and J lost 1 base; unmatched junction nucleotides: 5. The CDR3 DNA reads TGTGCCAGCAGTGAACAGGGGATCAGCAATCAGCCCCAGCATTTT. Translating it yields CASSEQGISNQPQHF.

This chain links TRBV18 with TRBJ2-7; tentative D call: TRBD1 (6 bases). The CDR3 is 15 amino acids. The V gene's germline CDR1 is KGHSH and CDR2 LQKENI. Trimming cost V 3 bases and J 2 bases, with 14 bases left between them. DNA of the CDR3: TGTGCCAGCTCACCCACCCCACAGGGTACCTACGAGCAGTACTTC. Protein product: CASSPTPQGTYEQYF.

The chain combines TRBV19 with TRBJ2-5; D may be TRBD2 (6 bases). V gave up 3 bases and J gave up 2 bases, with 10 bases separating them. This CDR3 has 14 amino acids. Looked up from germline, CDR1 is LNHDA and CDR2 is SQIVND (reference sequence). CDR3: CASSIQLAQETQYF. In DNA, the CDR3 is TGTGCCAGTAGTATTCAACTAGCTCAAGAGACCCAGTACTTC.

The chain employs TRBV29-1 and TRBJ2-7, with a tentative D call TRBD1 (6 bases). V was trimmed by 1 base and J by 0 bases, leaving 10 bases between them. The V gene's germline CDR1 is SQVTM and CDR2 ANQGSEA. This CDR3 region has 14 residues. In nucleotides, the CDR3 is TGCAGCGTTGAAGTGGGGGCAACCTCCTACGAGCAGTACTTC. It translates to CSVEVGATSYEQYF.

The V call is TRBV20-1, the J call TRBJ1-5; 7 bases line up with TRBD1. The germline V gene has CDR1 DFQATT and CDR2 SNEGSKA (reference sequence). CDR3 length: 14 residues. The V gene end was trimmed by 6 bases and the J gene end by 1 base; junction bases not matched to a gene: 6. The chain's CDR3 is CSATRGPSNQPQHF. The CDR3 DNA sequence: TGCAGTGCCACAAGGGGGCCCAGCAATCAGCCCCAGCATTTT.

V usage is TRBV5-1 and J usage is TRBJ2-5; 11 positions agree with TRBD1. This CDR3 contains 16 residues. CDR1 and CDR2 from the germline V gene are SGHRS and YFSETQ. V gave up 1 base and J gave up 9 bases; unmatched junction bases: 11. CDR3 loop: CASSLRSGQGVIAQYF. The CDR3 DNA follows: TGCGCCAGCAGCTTGCGCTCGGGACAGGGGGTAATTGCCCAGTACTTC.

CDR3 coding DNA: TGTGCCAGCAGTTACTCGGGGGCTTTCTACGAGCAGTACTTC. As protein: CASSYSGAFYEQYF. V usage is TRBV6-5 and J usage is TRBJ2-7, with D maybe TRBD1 (6 bases). The CDR3 totals 14 residues. Germline CDR1 reads MNHEY; CDR2 reads SVGAGI. V was pared by 0 bases and J by 3 bases, with 9 bases between.

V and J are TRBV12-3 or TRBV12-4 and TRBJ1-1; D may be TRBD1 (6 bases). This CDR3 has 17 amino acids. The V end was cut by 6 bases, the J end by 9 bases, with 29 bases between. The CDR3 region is CASSPPGGRTGEKKAFF. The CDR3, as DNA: TGTGCCAGCAGCCCCCCCGGGGGCCGGACTGGGGAAAAAAAAGCTTTCTTT.